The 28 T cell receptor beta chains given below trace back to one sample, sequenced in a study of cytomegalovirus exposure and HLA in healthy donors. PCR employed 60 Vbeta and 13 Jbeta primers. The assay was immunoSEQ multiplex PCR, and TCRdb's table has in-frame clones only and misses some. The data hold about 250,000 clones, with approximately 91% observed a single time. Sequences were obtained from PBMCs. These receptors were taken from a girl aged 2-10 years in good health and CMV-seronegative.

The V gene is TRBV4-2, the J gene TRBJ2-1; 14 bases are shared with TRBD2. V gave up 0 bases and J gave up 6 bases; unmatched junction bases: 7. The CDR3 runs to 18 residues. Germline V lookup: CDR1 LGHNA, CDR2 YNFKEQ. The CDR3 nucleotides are TGTGCCAGCAGCCAAGAGGAGACTAGCGGGAGGGCCGGCAATGAGCAGTTCTTC. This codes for CASSQEETSGRAGNEQFF.

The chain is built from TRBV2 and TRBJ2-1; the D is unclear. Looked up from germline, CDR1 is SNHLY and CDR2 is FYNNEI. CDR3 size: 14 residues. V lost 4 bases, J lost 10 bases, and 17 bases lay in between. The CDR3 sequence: CASSVEPPSWEQFF. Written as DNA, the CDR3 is TGTGCCAGCAGTGTGGAGCCCCCCTCGTGGGAGCAGTTCTTC. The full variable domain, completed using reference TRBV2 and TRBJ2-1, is EPEVTQTPSHQVTQMGQEVILRCVPISNHLYFYWYRQILGQKVEFLVSFYNNEISEKSEIFDDQFSVERPDGSNFTLKIRSTKLEDSAMYFCASSVEPPSWEQFFGPGTRLTVL.

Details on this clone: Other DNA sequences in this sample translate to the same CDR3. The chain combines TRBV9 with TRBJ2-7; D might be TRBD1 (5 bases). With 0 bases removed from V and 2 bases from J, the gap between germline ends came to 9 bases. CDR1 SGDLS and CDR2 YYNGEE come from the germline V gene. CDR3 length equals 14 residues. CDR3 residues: CASSVGSTAYEQYF. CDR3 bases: TGTGCCAGCAGCGTAGGTTCGACAGCCTACGAGCAGTACTTC.

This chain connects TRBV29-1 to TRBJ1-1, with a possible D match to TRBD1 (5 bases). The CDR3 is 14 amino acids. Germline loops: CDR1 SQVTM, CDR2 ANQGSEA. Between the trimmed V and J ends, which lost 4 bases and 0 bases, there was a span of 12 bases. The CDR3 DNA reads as TGCAGCGTTGCCAACGACAGACTGAACACTGAAGCTTTCTTT. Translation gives CSVANDRLNTEAFF.

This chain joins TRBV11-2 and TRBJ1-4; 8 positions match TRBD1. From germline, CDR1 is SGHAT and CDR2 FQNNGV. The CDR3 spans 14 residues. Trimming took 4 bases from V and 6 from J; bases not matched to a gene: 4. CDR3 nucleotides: TGTGCCAGCAGCTCCGGACAGGGCGATGAAAAACTGTTTTTT. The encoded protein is CASSSGQGDEKLFF. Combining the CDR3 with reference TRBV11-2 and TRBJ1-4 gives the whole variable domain EAGVAQSPRYKIIEKRQSVAFWCNPISGHATLYWYQQILGQGPKLLIQFQNNGVVDDSQLPKDRFSAERLKGVDSTLKIQPAKLEDSAVYLCASSSGQGDEKLFFGSGTQLSVL.

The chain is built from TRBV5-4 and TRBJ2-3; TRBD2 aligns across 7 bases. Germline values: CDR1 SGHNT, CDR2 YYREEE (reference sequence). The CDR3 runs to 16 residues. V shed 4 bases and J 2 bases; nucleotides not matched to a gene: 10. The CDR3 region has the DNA TGTGCCAGCAGCCTAGCAGGGCGGGAGCCCACAGATACGCAGTATTTT. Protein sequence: CASSLAGREPTDTQYF.

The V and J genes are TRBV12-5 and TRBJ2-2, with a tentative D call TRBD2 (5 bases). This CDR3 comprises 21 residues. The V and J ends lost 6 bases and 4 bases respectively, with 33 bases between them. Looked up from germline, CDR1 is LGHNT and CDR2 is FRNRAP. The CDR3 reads CASGPEQNSSVRVEGTGELFF. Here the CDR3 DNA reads TGTGCTAGTGGCCCCGAACAAAACTCGAGTGTTAGGGTCGAGGGCACCGGGGAGCTGTTTTTT.

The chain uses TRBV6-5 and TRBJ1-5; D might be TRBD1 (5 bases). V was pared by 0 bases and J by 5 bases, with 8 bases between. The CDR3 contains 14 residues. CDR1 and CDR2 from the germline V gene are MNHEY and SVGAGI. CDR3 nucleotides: TGTGCCAGCAGTTACTCACGGGGGGATCAGCCCCAGCATTTT. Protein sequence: CASSYSRGDQPQHF.

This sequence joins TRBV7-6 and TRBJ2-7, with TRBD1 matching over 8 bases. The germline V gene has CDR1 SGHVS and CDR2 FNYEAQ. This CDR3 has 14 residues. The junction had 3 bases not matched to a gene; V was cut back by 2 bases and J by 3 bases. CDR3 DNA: TGTGCCAGCAGCTTAATGACAGGGGACTACGAGCAGTACTTC. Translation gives CASSLMTGDYEQYF.

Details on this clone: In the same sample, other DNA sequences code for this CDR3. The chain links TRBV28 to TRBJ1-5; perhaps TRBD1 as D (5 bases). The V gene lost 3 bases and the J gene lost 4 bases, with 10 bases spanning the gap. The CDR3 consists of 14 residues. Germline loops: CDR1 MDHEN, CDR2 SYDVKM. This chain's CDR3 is CASSFGTGNQPQHF. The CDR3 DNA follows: TGTGCCAGCAGTTTTGGTACAGGTAATCAGCCCCAGCATTTT.

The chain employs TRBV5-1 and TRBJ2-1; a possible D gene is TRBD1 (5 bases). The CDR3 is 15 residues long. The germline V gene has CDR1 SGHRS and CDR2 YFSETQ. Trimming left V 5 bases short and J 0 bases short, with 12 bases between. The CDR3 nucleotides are TGCGCCAGCAGTCTTACAGGAGTCTCCTACAATGAGCAGTTCTTC. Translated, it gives CASSLTGVSYNEQFF.

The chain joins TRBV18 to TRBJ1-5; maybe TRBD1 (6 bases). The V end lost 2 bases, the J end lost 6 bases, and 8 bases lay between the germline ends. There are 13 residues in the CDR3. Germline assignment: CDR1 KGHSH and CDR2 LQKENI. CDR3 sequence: CASSPGTSQPQHF. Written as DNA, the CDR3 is TGTGCCAGCTCACCAGGGACAAGTCAGCCCCAGCATTTT. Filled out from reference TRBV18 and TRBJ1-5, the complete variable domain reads NAGVMQNPRHLVRRRGQEARLRCSPMKGHSHVYWYRQLPEEGLKFMVYLQKENIIDESGMPKERFSAEFPKEGPSILRIQQVVRGDSAAYFCASSPGTSQPQHFGDGTRLSIL.

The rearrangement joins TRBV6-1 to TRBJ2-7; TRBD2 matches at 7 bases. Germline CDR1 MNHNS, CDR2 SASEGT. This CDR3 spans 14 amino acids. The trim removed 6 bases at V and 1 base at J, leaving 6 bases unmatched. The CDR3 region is CASSPSGWSYEQYF. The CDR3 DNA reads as TGTGCCAGCAGCCCTAGCGGTTGGTCCTACGAGCAGTACTTC.

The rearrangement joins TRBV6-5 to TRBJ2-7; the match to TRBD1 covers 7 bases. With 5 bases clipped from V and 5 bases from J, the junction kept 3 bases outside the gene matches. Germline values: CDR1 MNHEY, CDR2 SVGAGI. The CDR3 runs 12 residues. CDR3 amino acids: CASSPQGNEQYF. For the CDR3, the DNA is TGTGCCAGCAGTCCACAGGGGAACGAGCAGTACTTC.

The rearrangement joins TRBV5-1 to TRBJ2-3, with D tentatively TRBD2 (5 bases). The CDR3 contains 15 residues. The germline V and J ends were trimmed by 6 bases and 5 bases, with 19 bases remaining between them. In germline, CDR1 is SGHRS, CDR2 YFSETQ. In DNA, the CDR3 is TGCGCCAGCAACTCACCCCTTGCGGGTCGAGATACGCAGTATTTT. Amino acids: CASNSPLAGRDTQYF.

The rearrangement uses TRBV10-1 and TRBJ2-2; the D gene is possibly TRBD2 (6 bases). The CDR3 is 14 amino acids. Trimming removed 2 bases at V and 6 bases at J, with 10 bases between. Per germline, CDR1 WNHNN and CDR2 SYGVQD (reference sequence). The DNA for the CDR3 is TGCGCCAGCAGTGAGGGAGGGTTTCCCGGGGAGCTGTTTTTT. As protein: CASSEGGFPGELFF.

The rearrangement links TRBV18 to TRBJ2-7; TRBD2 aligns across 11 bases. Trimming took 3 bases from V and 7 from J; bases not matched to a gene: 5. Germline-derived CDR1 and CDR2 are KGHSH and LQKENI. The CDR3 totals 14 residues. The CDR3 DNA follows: TGTGCCAGCTCACCCACTAGCGGGAGATGGGAGCAGTACTTC. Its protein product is CASSPTSGRWEQYF.

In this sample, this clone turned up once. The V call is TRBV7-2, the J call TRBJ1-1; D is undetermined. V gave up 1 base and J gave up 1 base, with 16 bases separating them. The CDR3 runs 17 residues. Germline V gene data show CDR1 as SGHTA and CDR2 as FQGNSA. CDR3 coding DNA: TGTGCCAGCAGCTTAGGGGCTCGGTCGCAGAAGAACACTGAAGCTTTCTTT. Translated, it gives CASSLGARSQKNTEAFF. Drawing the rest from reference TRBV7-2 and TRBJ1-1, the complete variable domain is GAGVSQSPSNKVTEKGKDVELRCDPISGHTALYWYRQSLGQGLEFLIYFQGNSAPDKSGLPSDRFSAERTGGSVSTLTIQRTQQEDSAVYLCASSLGARSQKNTEAFFGQGTRLTVV.

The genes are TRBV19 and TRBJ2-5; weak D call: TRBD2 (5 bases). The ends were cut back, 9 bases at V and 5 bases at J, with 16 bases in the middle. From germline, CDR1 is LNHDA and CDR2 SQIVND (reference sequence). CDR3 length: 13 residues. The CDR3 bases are TGTGCCAGCAGCGGATTTATAGCGGAGACCCAGTACTTC. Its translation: CASSGFIAETQYF.

The DNA for the CDR3 is TGTGCCAGTAGTATTAGCGGGACGTACCAAGAGACCCAGTACTTC. Its protein is CASSISGTYQETQYF. The chain couples TRBV19 to TRBJ2-5, with TRBD2 matching 8 bases. Losses at the gene ends were 3 bases for V and 0 bases for J; bases not matched to a gene: 3. The germline gives CDR1 LNHDA, CDR2 SQIVND (reference sequence). The CDR3 totals 15 residues.

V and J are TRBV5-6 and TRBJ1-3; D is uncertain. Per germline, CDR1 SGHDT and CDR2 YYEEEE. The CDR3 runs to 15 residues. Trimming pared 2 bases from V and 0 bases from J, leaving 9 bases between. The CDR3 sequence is CASSFIGRSGNTIYF. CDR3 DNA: TGTGCCAGCAGCTTCATTGGCCGCTCTGGAAACACCATATATTTT.

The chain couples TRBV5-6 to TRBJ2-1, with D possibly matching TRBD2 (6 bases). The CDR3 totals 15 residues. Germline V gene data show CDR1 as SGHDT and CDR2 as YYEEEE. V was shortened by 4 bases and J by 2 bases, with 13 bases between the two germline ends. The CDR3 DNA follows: TGTGCCAGCAGCCATCTAGCGAAAACCTACAATGAGCAGTTCTTC. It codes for CASSHLAKTYNEQFF.

The CDR3 reads CASSPRPGGETQYF. CDR3 sequence (DNA): TGCGCCAGCAGCCCTCGGCCGGGGGGGGAGACCCAGTACTTC. J is TRBJ2-5 and V is TRBV5-1; 8 bases match TRBD2. Per the germline V gene, CDR1 is SGHRS and CDR2 is YFSETQ. Losses at the gene ends were 4 bases for V and 5 bases for J; bases not matched to a gene: 7. This CDR3 comprises 14 residues.

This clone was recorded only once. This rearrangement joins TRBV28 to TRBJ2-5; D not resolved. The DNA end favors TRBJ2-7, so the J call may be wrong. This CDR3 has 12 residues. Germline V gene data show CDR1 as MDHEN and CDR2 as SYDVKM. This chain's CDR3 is CASSSTRYEQYF. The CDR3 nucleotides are TGTGCCAGCAGTTCCACCCGCTACGAGCAGTACTTC.

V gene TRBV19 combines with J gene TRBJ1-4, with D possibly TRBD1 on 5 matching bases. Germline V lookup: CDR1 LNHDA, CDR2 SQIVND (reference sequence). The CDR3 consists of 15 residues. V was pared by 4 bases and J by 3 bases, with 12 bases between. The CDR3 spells CASSTDRGSNEKLFF. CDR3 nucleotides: TGTGCCAGTAGTACAGACAGAGGGTCTAATGAAAAACTGTTTTTT.

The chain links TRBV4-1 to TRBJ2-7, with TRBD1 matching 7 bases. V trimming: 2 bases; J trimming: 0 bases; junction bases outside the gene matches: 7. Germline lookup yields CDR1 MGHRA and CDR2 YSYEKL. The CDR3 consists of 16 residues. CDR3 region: CASSQNQGDSSYEQYF. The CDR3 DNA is TGCGCCAGCAGCCAAAATCAGGGGGACAGCTCCTACGAGCAGTACTTC.

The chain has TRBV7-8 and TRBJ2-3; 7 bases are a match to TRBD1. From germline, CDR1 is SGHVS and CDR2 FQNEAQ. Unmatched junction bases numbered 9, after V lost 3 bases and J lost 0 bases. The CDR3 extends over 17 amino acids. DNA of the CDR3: TGTGCCAGCAGCTTCCATGGACAGGCAATTAGCACAGATACGCAGTATTTT. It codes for CASSFHGQAISTDTQYF. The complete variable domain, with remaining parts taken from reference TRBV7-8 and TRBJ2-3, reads GAGVSQSPRYKVAKRGQDVALRCDPISGHVSLFWYQQALGQGPEFLTYFQNEAQLDKSGLPSDRFFAERPEGSVSTLKIQRTQQEDSAVYLCASSFHGQAISTDTQYFGPGTRLTVL.

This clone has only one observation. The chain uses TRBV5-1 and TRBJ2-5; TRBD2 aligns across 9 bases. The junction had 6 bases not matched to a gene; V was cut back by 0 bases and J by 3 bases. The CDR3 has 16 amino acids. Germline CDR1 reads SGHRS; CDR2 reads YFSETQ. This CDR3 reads CASSLAASGVKETQYF. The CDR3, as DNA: TGCGCCAGCAGCTTGGCCGCTAGCGGGGTAAAAGAGACCCAGTACTTC.